The T cell receptor (beta chain) described here comes from a study of tissue T cells after allogeneic stem cell transplantation. Study results and caveats: Only a limited share of tissue TCRs appeared in blood or spleen. This small cohort was clinically heterogeneous, and sampling depth was a limitation.

The germline gives CDR1 NSHNY, CDR2 SYGAGN. The germline V and J ends were trimmed by 3 bases and 2 bases, with 10 bases remaining between them. CDR3 size: 14 residues. As for this clone: As yet, its antigen is unknown. Gene names and germline refer to mouse. The read gets to within 1 residue of the CDR3 end, and the germline J gene fills in the rest.

Data came from immunoSEQ multiplex PCR; TCRdb stores just in-frame clones and leaves some out. The sample has some 19,000 clones, 69% seen once. V usage is TRBV13-1 and J usage is TRBJ2-3; maybe TRBD2 (6 bases). The TCR originated in a female BALB/c mouse in good health. The strain bears MHC haplotype H2-d. The source material was blood. The CDR3 sequence: CASSAWGIAETLYF. CDR3 DNA (partial): TGTGCCAGCAGTGCCTGGGGAATTGCAGAAACGCTGTAT.